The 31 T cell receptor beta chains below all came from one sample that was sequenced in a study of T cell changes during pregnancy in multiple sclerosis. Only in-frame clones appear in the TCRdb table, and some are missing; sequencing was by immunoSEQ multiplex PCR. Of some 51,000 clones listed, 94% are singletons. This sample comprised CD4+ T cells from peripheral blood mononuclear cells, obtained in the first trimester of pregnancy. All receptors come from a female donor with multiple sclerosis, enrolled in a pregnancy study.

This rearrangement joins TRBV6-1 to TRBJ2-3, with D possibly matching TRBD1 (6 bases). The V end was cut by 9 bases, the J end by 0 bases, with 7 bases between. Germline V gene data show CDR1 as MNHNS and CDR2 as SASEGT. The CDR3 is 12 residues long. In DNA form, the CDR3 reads TGTGCCAGTGACAGGAGCACAGATACGCAGTATTTT. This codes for CASDRSTDTQYF.

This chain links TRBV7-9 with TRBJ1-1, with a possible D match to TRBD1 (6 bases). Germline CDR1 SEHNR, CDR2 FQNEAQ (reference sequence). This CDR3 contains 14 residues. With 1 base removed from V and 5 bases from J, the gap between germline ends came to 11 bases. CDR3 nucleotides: TGTGCCAGCAGCTTAGTGGCAGGGGAAACTGAAGCTTTCTTT. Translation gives CASSLVAGETEAFF.

The CDR3, as DNA: TGTGCCAGCAGCAGGACTAGTCAGAGCTCCTACAATGAGCAGTTCTTC. Translation: CASSRTSQSSYNEQFF. The gene calls are TRBV5-4 and TRBJ2-1, with 7 bases identical to TRBD2. V dropped 4 bases and J dropped 0; count of bases not matched to a gene: 7. Germline V gene sequence: CDR1 SGHNT, CDR2 YYREEE (reference sequence). The CDR3 loop spans 16 amino acids.

Written as DNA, the CDR3 is TGCGCCAGCAGCCAAGAGTGGGACAGGCCAGTTCCTCACACCTTC. It specifies CASSQEWDRPVPHTF. The V call is TRBV4-1, the J call TRBJ1-2; 8 bases fit TRBD1. V was pared by 0 bases and J by 12 bases, with 12 bases of the junction left unmatched. Germline CDR1 and CDR2: MGHRA and YSYEKL. The CDR3 spans 15 residues.

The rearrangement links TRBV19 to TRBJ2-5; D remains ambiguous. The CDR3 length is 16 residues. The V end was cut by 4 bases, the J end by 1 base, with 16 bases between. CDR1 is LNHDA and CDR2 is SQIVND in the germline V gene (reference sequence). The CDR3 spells CASSSRLTRFQETQYF. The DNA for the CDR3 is TGTGCCAGTAGTAGCCGCCTTACACGATTCCAAGAGACCCAGTACTTC.

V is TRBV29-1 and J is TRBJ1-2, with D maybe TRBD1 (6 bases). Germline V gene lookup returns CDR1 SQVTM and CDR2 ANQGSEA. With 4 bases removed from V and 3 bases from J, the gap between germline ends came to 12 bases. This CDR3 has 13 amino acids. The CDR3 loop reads CSVGSYRDYGYTF. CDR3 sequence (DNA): TGCAGCGTTGGTAGTTACAGGGACTATGGCTACACCTTC.

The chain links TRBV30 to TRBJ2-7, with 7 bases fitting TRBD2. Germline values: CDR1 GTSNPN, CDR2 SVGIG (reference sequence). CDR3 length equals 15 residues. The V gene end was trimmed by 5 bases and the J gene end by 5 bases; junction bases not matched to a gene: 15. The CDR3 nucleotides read TGTGCCTGGGGAGGAGATAGACTAGCCCGCCACGAGCAGTACTTC. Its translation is CAWGGDRLARHEQYF.

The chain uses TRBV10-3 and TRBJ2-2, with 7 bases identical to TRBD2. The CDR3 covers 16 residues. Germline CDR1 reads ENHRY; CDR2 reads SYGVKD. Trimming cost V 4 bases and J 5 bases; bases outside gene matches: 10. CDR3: CAISGLAGVTTGELFF. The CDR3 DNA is TGTGCCATCAGTGGACTTGCGGGGGTCACGACCGGGGAGCTGTTTTTT.

The CDR3 spells CASSPGGGTDTQYF. The CDR3 nucleotides read TGTGCCAGTTCCCCGGGGGGGGGCACAGATACGCAGTATTTT. The chain joins TRBV19 to TRBJ2-3; 8 nucleotides line up with TRBD2. This CDR3 is built from 14 residues. Germline V gene data show CDR1 as LNHDA and CDR2 as SQIVND (reference sequence). J was trimmed by 1 base and V by 8 bases; bases with no gene match: 5.

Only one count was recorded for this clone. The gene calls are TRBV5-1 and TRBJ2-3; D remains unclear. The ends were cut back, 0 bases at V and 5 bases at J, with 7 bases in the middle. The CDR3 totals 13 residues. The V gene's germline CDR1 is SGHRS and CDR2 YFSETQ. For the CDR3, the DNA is TGCGCCAGCAGCTTGGCCGGTGTAGATACGCAGTATTTT. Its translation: CASSLAGVDTQYF. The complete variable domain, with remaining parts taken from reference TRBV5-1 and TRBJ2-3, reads KAGVTQTPRYLIKTRGQQVTLSCSPISGHRSVSWYQQTPGQGLQFLFEYFSETQRNKGNFPGRFSGRQFSNSRSEMNVSTLELGDSALYLCASSLAGVDTQYFGPGTRLTVL.

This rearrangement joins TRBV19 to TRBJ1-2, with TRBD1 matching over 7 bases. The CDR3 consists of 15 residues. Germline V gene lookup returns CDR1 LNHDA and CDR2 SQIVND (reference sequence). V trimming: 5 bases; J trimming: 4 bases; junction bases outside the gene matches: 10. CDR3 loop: CASSPRQGLSYGYTF. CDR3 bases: TGTGCCAGTAGTCCCCGACAGGGACTCTCCTATGGCTACACCTTC.

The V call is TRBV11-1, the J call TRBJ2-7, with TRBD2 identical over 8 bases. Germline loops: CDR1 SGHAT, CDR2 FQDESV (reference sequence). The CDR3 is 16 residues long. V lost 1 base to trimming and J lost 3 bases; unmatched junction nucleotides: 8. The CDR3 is CASSLGGLAAHYEQYF. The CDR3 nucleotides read TGTGCCAGCAGCTTAGGCGGACTAGCAGCACACTACGAGCAGTACTTC.

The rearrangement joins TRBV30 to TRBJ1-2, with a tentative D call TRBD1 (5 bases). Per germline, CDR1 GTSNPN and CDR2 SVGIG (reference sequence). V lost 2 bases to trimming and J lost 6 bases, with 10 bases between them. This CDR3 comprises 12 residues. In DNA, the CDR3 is TGTGCCTGGAGTCCGGGGGGGAATGGCTACACCTTC. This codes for CAWSPGGNGYTF.

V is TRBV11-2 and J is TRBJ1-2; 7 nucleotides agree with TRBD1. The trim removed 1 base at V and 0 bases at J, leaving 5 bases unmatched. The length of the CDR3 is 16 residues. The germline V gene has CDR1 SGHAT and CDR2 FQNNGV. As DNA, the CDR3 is TGTGCCAGCAGCTTAGGGACAGGAGAAGCTAACTATGGCTACACCTTC. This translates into CASSLGTGEANYGYTF.

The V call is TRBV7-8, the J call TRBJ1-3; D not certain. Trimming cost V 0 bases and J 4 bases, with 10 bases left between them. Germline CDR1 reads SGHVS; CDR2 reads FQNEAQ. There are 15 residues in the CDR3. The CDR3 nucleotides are TGTGCCAGCAGCTTAGCCCTAGTCAACGGAAACACCATATATTTT. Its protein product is CASSLALVNGNTIYF.

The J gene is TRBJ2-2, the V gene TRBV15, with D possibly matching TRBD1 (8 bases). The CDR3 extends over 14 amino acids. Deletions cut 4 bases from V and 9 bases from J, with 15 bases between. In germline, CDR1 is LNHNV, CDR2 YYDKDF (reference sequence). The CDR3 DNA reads TGTGCCACCAGCACACAGGGGGGGGCTCGGGAGCTGTTTTTT. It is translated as CATSTQGGARELFF. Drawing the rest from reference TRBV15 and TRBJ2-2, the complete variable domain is DAMVIQNPRYQVTQFGKPVTLSCSQTLNHNVMYWYQQKSSQAPKLLFHYYDKDFNNEADTPDNFQSRRPNTSFCFLDIRSPGLGDTAMYLCATSTQGGARELFFGEGSRLTVL.

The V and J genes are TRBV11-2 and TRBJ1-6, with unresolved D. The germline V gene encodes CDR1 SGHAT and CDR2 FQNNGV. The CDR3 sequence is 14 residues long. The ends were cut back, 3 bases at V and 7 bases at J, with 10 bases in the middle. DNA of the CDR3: TGTGCCAGCAGCTTCGAGGGCCTAAATTCACCCCTCCACTTT. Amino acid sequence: CASSFEGLNSPLHF.

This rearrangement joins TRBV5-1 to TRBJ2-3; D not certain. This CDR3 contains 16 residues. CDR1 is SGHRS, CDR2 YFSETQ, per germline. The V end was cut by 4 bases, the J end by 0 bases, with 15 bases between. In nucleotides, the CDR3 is TGCGCCAGCAGCCTGAATACGGGTATTAGCACAGATACGCAGTATTTT. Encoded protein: CASSLNTGISTDTQYF.

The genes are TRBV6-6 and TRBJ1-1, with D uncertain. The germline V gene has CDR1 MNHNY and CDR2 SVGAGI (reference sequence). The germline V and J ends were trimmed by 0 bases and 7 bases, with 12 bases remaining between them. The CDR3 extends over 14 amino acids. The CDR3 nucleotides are TGTGCCAGCAGTTACTCGACTTTCGGTGTTGAAGCTTTCTTT. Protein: CASSYSTFGVEAFF.

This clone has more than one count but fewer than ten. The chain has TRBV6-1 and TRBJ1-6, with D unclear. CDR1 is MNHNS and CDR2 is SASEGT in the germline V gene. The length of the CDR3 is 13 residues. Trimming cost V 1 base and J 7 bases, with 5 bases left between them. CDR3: CASSEGLNSPLHF. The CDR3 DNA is TGTGCCAGCAGTGAAGGTTTAAATTCACCCCTCCACTTT.

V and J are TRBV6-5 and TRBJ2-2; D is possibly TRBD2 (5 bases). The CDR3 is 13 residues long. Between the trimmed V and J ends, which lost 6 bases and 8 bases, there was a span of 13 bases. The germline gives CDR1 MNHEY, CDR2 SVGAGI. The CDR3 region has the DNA TGTGCCAGCAGAACGGAGGTGACAGGGGAGCTGTTTTTT. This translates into CASRTEVTGELFF.

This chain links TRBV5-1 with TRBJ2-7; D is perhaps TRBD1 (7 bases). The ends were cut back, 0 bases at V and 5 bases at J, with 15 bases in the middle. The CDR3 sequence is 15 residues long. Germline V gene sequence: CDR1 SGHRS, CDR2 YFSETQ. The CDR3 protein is CASSLAWTGGDEQYF. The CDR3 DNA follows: TGCGCCAGCAGCTTGGCCTGGACAGGCGGGGACGAGCAGTACTTC.

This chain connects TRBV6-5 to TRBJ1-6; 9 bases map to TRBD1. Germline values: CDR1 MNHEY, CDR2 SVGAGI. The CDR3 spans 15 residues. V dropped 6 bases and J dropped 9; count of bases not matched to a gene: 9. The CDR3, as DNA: TGTGCCAGCAGGAACGGGGGACAGGGCTTTTCACCCCTCCACTTT. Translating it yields CASRNGGQGFSPLHF.

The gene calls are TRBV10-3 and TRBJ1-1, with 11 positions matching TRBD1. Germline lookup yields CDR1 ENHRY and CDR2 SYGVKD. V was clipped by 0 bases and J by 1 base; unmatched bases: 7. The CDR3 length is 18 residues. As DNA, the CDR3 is TGTGCCATCAGTGAGTCTACAGGACAGGGGGCAAAGAACACTGAAGCTTTCTTT. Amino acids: CAISESTGQGAKNTEAFF.

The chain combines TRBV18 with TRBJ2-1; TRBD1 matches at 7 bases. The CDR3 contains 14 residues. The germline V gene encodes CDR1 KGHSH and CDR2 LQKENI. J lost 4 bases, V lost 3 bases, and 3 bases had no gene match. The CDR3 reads CASSPSGQYNEQFF. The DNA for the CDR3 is TGTGCCAGCTCACCCTCGGGACAGTACAATGAGCAGTTCTTC.

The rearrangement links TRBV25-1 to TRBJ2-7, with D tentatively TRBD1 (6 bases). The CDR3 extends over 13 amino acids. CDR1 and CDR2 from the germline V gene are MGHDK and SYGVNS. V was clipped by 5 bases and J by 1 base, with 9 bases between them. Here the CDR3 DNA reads TGTGCCAGCAGTCAAACAGGGTCCTACGAGCAGTACTTC. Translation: CASSQTGSYEQYF.

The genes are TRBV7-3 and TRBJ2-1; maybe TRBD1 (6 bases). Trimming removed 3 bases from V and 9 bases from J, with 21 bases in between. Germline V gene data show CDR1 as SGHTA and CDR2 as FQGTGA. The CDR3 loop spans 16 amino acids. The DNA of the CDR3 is TGTGCCAGCAGCTTCGACGTCGGGGCGGGCAGGGGTGAGCAGTTCTTC. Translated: CASSFDVGAGRGEQFF.

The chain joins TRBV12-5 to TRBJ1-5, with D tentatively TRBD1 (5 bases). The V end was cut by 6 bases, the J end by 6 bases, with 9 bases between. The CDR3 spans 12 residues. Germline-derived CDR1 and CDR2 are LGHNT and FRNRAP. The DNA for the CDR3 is TGTGCTAGTGGGCAGGGAAGTCAGCCCCAGCATTTT. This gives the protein CASGQGSQPQHF.

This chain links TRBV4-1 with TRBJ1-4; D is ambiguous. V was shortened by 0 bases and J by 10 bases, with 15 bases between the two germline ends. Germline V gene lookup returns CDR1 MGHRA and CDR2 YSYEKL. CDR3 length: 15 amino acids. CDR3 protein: CASSQETTLELKLFF. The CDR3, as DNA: TGCGCCAGCAGCCAAGAGACGACTCTCGAATTAAAACTGTTTTTT.

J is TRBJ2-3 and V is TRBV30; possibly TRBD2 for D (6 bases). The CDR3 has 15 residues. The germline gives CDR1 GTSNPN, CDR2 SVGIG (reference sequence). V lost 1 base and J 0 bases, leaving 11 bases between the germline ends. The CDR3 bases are TGTGCCTGGAGTGGTAGCGGCTCTAGCACAGATACGCAGTATTTT. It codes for CAWSGSGSSTDTQYF.

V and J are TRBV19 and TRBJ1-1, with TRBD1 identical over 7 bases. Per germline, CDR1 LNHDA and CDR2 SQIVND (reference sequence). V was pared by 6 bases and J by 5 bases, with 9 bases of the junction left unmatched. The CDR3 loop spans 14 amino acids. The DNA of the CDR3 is TGTGCCAGTAGCAGGGGGATCGGGGGTACTGAAGCTTTCTTT. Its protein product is CASSRGIGGTEAFF.